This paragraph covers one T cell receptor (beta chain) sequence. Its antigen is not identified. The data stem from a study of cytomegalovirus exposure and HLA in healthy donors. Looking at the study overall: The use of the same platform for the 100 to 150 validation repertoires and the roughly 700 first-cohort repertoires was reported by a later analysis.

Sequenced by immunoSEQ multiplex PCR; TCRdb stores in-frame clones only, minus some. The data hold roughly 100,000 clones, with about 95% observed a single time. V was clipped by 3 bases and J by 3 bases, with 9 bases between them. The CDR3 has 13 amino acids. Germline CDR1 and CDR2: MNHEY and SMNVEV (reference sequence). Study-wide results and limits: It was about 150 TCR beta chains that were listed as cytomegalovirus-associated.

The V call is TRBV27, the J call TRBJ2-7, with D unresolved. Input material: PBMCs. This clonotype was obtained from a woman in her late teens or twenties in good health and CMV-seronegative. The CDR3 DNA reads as TGTGCCAGCAGTTTTGGTGCTAACTACGAGCAGTACTTC. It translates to CASSFGANYEQYF.